Given below is one T cell receptor beta chain in context. The antigen is not known. The V gene's germline CDR1 is SNHLY and CDR2 FYNNEI. The germline V and J ends were trimmed by 1 base and 6 bases, with 6 bases remaining between them. There are 13 residues in the CDR3. TCRdb redid the calling of the 5' RACE reads with MiXCR, one entry per CDR3 protein. The data hold around 230,000 distinct CDR3 sequences, with 5.5% to 7.5% observed a single time. All donors were healthy Caucasians. These data belong to a study of identical twins. Study outcomes and limitations: The authors drew conclusions from cross-sectional statistical analysis rather than following the same donors.

The data were also submitted as part of a second study, on T cells expressing NK-cell markers. From that study: All TCR beta repertoires analysed originated from sorted CD3+CD56+NKG2C+, CD3+CD56+NKG2C- and CD3+CD56-NKG2C+ T cells. The authors applied an anti-gamma-delta TCR antibody in several experiments, and it restricted sorting to alpha-beta TCR T cells.

Sequencing used CD8+ T cells sorted from blood. This sequence joins TRBV2 and TRBJ2-2; D is unclear. The source of this sequence is a woman in her late teens or twenties in good health. The CDR3 sequence: CASSEGWAGELFF. The DNA for the CDR3 is TGTGCCAGCAGTGAAGGGTGGGCCGGGGAGCTGTTTTTT.